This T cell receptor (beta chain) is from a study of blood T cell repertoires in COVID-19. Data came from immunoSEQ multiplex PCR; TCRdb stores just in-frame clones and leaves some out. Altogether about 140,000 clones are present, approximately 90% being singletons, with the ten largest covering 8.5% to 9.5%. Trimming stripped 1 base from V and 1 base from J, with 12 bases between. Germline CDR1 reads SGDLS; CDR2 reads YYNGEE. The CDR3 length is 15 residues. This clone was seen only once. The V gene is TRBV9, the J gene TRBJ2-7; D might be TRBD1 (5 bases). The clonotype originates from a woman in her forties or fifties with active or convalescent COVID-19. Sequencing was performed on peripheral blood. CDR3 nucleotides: TGTGCCAGCAGCGTACAGGGCTCCCCTTCCTACGAGCAGTACTTC. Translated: CASSVQGSPSYEQYF.